This entry lists 22 T cell receptor beta chains sequenced from one sample in a study of regulatory T cells in long-lasting Graves disease. Specified time point: newly diagnosed GD, antithyroid drugs for less than 3 months. PBMC-derived RNA was used for the TCR library. Arm-PCR with iRepertoire HTBI primers amplified the CDR3 regions for these TCR beta libraries. TCRdb reprocessed the multiplex PCR reads via MiXCR and lists one record per CDR3 protein. The sample lists about 430,000 distinct CDR3 sequences, about 15% occurring once. This same sample was also taken into another study, of T cells in Graves' hyperthyroidism and ophthalmopathy.

The source material was peripheral blood mononuclear cells (PBMCs), sampled at new diagnosis, from a patient treated with antithyroid drugs. Every receptor here comes from a woman aged 40-49 years with Graves disease.

In its sample, this clonotype was seen many times. V is TRBV19 and J is TRBJ1-5, with D perhaps TRBD1 (6 bases). This CDR3 has 14 amino acids. Trimming took off 6 bases at V and 7 bases at J, with 16 bases between the two ends. Germline V gives CDR1 LNHDA, CDR2 SQIVND (reference sequence). The CDR3 sequence: CASSRGRGGQPQHF. The CDR3 DNA follows: TGTGCCAGTAGCCGCGGCAGGGGTGGACAGCCCCAGCATTTT.

There are many counts of this clonotype. The chain combines TRBV2 with TRBJ2-5; D perhaps matches TRBD2 (5 bases). The CDR3 covers 14 residues. Per the germline V gene, CDR1 is SNHLY and CDR2 is FYNNEI. Trimming removed 4 bases from V and 7 bases from J, with 16 bases in between. The CDR3 region has the DNA TGTGCCAGCAGTGTCAGCCCCGGGGAAAGGACCCAGTACTTC. It translates to CASSVSPGERTQYF.

CDR3 sequence: CASSRDRVTGELFF. CDR3 DNA: TGCGCCAGCAGCCGGGACAGGGTCACCGGGGAGCTGTTTTTT. The chain combines TRBV5-1 with TRBJ2-2; 9 positions agree with TRBD1. Trimming removed 4 bases from V and 4 bases from J; junction bases left unmatched: 2. The CDR3 covers 14 residues. Germline CDR1 reads SGHRS; CDR2 reads YFSETQ.

This sequence joins TRBV19 and TRBJ2-5, with TRBD1 matching 9 bases. The V gene's germline CDR1 is LNHDA and CDR2 SQIVND (reference sequence). J gave up 5 bases and V 6 bases, and 10 bases lay outside the gene matches. The CDR3 spans 15 residues. The CDR3 sequence: CASRSGTGRSETQYF. CDR3 in DNA: TGTGCCAGTAGGTCCGGGACAGGGAGGTCGGAGACCCAGTACTTC.

This clonotype was seen at least ten times. The rearrangement joins TRBV6-1 to TRBJ2-7; 8 bases align to TRBD2. The V segment lost 7 bases and the J segment 2 bases; nucleotides outside the gene matches: 7. CDR1 MNHNS and CDR2 SASEGT come from the germline V gene. The CDR3 runs 14 residues. The CDR3: CASMSLRGAYEQYF. The CDR3 DNA reads as TGTGCCAGCATGTCGTTGCGGGGGGCCTACGAGCAGTACTTC.

This clonotype has a count of ten or more. The chain combines TRBV7-3 with TRBJ2-3, with a tentative D call TRBD1 (6 bases). CDR3 size: 16 residues. V was trimmed by 5 bases and J by 1 base, leaving 16 bases between them. Germline CDR1 SGHTA, CDR2 FQGTGA. CDR3 amino acids: CASSQGDRFGTDTQYF. CDR3 DNA: TGTGCCAGCAGCCAAGGTGACAGGTTCGGCACAGATACGCAGTATTTT.

V gene TRBV25-1 combines with J gene TRBJ2-7, with unresolved D. The CDR3 extends over 13 amino acids. Looked up from germline, CDR1 is MGHDK and CDR2 is SYGVNS. Trimming removed 5 bases at V and 3 bases at J, with 11 bases between. The CDR3 bases are TGTGCCAGCAGTATTCACACCTTCTACGAGCAGTACTTC. Residues: CASSIHTFYEQYF.

CDR3 coding DNA: TGTGCCAGCAGTTACGCCACCCCTAGCGTCCTTTTAGAGGATACGCAGTATTTT. Translation gives CASSYATPSVLLEDTQYF. The V call is TRBV6-2 or TRBV6-3, the J call TRBJ2-3; D possibly corresponds to TRBD2 (6 bases). Trimming removed 2 bases at V and 6 bases at J, with 24 bases between. The CDR3 runs 18 residues. Germline CDR1 is MNHEY and CDR2 is SVGEGT.

The chain is built from TRBV7-2 and TRBJ2-1, with D maybe TRBD2 (7 bases). V lost 3 bases and J 7 bases, leaving 13 bases between the germline ends. Germline lookup yields CDR1 SGHTA and CDR2 FQGNSA. The length of the CDR3 is 14 residues. The CDR3 bases are TGTGCCAGCAGCTTTCTTAGGGGGGGGAATGAGCAGTTCTTC. This gives the protein CASSFLRGGNEQFF. Based on the CDR3 plus reference TRBV7-2 and TRBJ2-1, the full variable domain is GAGVSQSPSNKVTEKGKDVELRCDPISGHTALYWYRQSLGQGLEFLIYFQGNSAPDKSGLPSDRFSAERTGGSVSTLTIQRTQQEDSAVYLCASSFLRGGNEQFFGPGTRLTVL.

This clonotype was counted ten times or more. V usage is TRBV12-3 or TRBV12-4 and J usage is TRBJ1-5; D gene unclear. CDR3 length: 14 residues. V lost 3 bases to trimming and J lost 4 bases, with 10 bases between them. The CDR3 region is CASSFRRENQPQHF. The DNA for the CDR3 is TGTGCCAGCAGTTTTAGACGGGAAAATCAGCCCCAGCATTTT.

The chain carries TRBV6-5 and TRBJ2-7; 7 nucleotides align to TRBD1. Looked up from germline, CDR1 is MNHEY and CDR2 is SVGAGI. V dropped 3 bases and J dropped 7; count of bases not matched to a gene: 9. The CDR3 is 14 residues long. CDR3 bases: TGTGCCAGCAGTTATGACAGGGTTGTAGGGGAGCAGTACTTC. Translated, it gives CASSYDRVVGEQYF.

This clonotype was recorded a few times. The chain has TRBV6-2 or TRBV6-3 and TRBJ2-7, with D perhaps matching TRBD2 (7 bases). Germline V gives CDR1 MNHEY, CDR2 SVGEGT. This CDR3 is 19 amino acids long. Trimming took off 5 bases at V and 0 bases at J, with 26 bases between the two ends. The CDR3 here is CASSTDPPRGGPGSYEQYF. The CDR3 DNA reads TGTGCCAGCAGTACTGACCCACCTAGGGGGGGCCCGGGCTCCTACGAGCAGTACTTC.

In this sample, this clonotype turned up many times. The V and J genes are TRBV20-1 and TRBJ2-7; the match to TRBD2 covers 9 bases. Per germline, CDR1 DFQATT and CDR2 SNEGSKA (reference sequence). The CDR3 loop spans 14 amino acids. J was trimmed by 4 bases and V by 0 bases; bases with no gene match: 4. The chain's CDR3 is CSARELAGRYEQYF. The CDR3 DNA follows: TGCAGTGCTAGAGAACTAGCGGGCCGATACGAGCAGTACTTC.

This clonotype has a handful of counts. CDR3 region: CASSQHQLANTDTQYF. CDR3 in DNA: TGCGCCAGCAGCCAACATCAACTAGCGAACACAGATACGCAGTATTTT. The chain is built from TRBV4-1 and TRBJ2-3; TRBD2 aligns across 7 bases. Germline V gene lookup returns CDR1 MGHRA and CDR2 YSYEKL. The length of the CDR3 is 16 residues. V was pared by 2 bases and J by 2 bases, with 7 bases of the junction left unmatched.

This clonotype has only a few counts. The V call is TRBV18, the J call TRBJ2-3; D unresolved. Germline V gives CDR1 KGHSH, CDR2 LQKENI. Deletions cut 8 bases from V and 2 bases from J, with 14 bases between. The length of the CDR3 is 14 residues. The CDR3 coding sequence is TGTGCCAGCGCGACCTTAGAAGACACAGATACGCAGTATTTT. This sequence encodes CASATLEDTDTQYF.

In nucleotides, the CDR3 is TGTGCCAGCATAGAGCAGAACTCTCGAGAGCAGTTCTTC. It translates to CASIEQNSREQFF. The V gene is TRBV6-1, the J gene TRBJ2-1; D is undetermined. This CDR3 has 13 residues. The V end lost 7 bases, the J end lost 10 bases, and 17 bases lay between the germline ends. Germline loops: CDR1 MNHNS, CDR2 SASEGT.

This clonotype appeared many times. V gene TRBV6-1 combines with J gene TRBJ2-5; a weak D match, TRBD1 (6 bases). The CDR3 runs 15 residues. Germline values: CDR1 MNHNS, CDR2 SASEGT. Trimming shortened V by 4 bases and J by 2 bases, and 14 bases separated the two germline ends. The CDR3 loop is CASSGRTASQETQYF. The CDR3 DNA follows: TGTGCCAGCAGTGGAAGGACAGCCAGTCAAGAGACCCAGTACTTC.

This clonotype has just a few counts. CDR3 residues: CASSSSGRGNYNEQFF. In nucleotides, the CDR3 is TGTGCCAGCAGCTCTAGCGGGCGGGGTAACTACAATGAGCAGTTCTTC. This chain uses TRBV5-4 with TRBJ2-1; TRBD2 matches 8 bases. This CDR3 is built from 16 residues. Germline loops: CDR1 SGHNT, CDR2 YYREEE (reference sequence). J was trimmed by 3 bases and V by 3 bases; bases with no gene match: 8. The variable domain in full, completed from reference TRBV5-4 and TRBJ2-1, reads ETGVTQSPTHLIKTRGQQVTLRCSSQSGHNTVSWYQQALGQGPQFIFQYYREEENGRGNFPPRFSGLQFPNYSSELNVNALELDDSALYLCASSSSGRGNYNEQFFGPGTRLTVL.

V gene TRBV30 combines with J gene TRBJ2-2; 7 bases line up with TRBD2. The CDR3 has 15 residues. With V trimmed by 1 base and J by 5 bases, 7 bases remained unmatched. Germline values: CDR1 GTSNPN, CDR2 SVGIG (reference sequence). CDR3 nucleotides: TGTGCCTGGAGTGCCTTAGCGGGCAAGACCGGGGAGCTGTTTTTT. Translation: CAWSALAGKTGELFF.

This clonotype was seen a few times. V usage is TRBV28 and J usage is TRBJ1-3, with TRBD1 identical over 12 bases. V lost 6 bases to trimming and J lost 2 bases; unmatched junction nucleotides: 8. Looked up from germline, CDR1 is MDHEN and CDR2 is SYDVKM. The CDR3 spans 17 residues. In DNA, the CDR3 is TGTGCCAGCAGCTCGCCGGGACAGGGGGCCCCTGGAAACACCATATATTTT. Translated: CASSSPGQGAPGNTIYF. Variable domain in full (rest from reference TRBV28 and TRBJ1-3): DVKVTQSSRYLVKRTGEKVFLECVQDMDHENMFWYRQDPGLGLRLIYFSYDVKMKEKGDIPEGYSVSREKKERFSLILESASTNQTSMYLCASSSPGQGAPGNTIYFGEGSWLTVV.

The rearrangement links TRBV28 to TRBJ1-2; 7 nucleotides align to TRBD1. V shed 4 bases, J shed 4 bases, and the junction held 9 bases outside the gene matches. The CDR3 covers 15 residues. In germline, CDR1 is MDHEN, CDR2 SYDVKM. DNA of the CDR3: TGTGCCAGCAGTTCACCAGGGGGTAGAACCTATGGCTACACCTTC. Residues: CASSSPGGRTYGYTF.

This clonotype was detected a few times. V is TRBV24-1 and J is TRBJ2-7; 10 bases line up with TRBD1. CDR3 length: 12 amino acids. With V trimmed by 9 bases and J by 5 bases, 3 bases remained unmatched. Germline V CDR1 and CDR2: KGHDR, SFDVKD. In DNA form, the CDR3 reads TGTGCCACCCCAGGACAGGGGGACGAGCAGTACTTC. It is translated as CATPGQGDEQYF.